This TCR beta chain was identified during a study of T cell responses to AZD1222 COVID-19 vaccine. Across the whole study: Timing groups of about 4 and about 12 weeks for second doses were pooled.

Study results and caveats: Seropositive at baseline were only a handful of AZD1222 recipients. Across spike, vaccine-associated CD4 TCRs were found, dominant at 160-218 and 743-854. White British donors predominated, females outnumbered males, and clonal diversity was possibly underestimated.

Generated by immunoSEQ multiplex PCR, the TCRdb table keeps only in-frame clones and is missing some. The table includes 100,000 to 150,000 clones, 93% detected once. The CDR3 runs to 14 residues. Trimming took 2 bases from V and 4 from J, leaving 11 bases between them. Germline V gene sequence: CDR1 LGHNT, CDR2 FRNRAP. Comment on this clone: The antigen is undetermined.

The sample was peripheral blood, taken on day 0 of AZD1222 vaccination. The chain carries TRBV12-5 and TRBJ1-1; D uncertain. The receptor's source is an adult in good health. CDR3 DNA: TGTGCTAGTGGTTTGCCACCCGAGGGCACTGAAGCTTTCTTT. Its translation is CASGLPPEGTEAFF.